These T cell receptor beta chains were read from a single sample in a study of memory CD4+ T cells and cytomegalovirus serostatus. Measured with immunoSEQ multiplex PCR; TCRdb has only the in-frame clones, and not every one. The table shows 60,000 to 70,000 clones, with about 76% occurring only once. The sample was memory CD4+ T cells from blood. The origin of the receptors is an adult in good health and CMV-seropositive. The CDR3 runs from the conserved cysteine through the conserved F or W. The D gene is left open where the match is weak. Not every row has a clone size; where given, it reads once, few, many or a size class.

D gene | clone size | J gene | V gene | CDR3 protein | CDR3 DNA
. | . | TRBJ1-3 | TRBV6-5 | CASSGVVSGNTIYF | TGTGCCAGCAGCGGGGTTGTCTCTGGAAACACCATATATTTT
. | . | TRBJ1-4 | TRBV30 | CAWRQVLLGKLFF | TGTGCCTGGAGACAGGTTCTTTTGGGGAAACTGTTTTTT
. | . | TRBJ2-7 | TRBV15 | CATSRDQGRGEQYF | TGTGCCACCAGCAGAGATCAGGGAAGGGGAGAGCAGTACTTC
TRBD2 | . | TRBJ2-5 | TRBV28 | CASSLYRLAGPRETQYF | TGTGCCAGCAGTTTATACCGGCTAGCGGGTCCTCGGGAGACCCAGTACTTC
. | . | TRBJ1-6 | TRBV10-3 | CAISEPGTAPAGSPLHF | TGTGCCATCAGTGAGCCCGGGACTGCCCCGGCGGGGTCACCCCTCCACTTT
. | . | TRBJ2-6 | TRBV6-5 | CASSLFSSGANVLTF | TGTGCCAGCAGTCTATTTTCCTCTGGGGCCAACGTCCTGACTTTC
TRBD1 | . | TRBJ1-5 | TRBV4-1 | CASSQVTGANNQPQHF | TGCGCCAGCAGCCAAGTGACAGGGGCGAATAATCAGCCCCAGCATTTT
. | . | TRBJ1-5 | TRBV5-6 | CASSLGDTYQPQHF | TGTGCCAGCAGCTTAGGGGACACATATCAGCCCCAGCATTTT
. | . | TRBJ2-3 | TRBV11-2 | CASSFDRGEADTQYF | TGTGCCAGCAGCTTTGATAGGGGTGAGGCAGATACGCAGTATTTT
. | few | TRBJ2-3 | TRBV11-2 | CASSPRGGLGGTDTQYF | TGTGCCAGCAGCCCAAGGGGGGGCTTGGGTGGCACAGATACGCAGTATTTT
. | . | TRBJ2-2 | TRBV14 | CASSQHRNTGELFF | TGTGCCAGCAGCCAACACCGAAACACCGGGGAGCTGTTTTTT
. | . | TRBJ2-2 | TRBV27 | CASSFNTGELFF | TGTGCCAGCAGTTTTAACACCGGGGAGCTGTTTTTT
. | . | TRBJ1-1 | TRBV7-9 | CAAGSRGKENTEAFF | TGTGCCGCCGGGAGCAGGGGAAAGGAGAACACTGAAGCTTTCTTT
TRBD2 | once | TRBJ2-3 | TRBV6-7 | CASRERDGLLDTQYF | TGTGCCAGCAGGGAGCGGGACGGCCTTCTAGATACGCAGTATTTT
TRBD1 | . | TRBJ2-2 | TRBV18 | CASSAGQGQGELFF | TGTGCCAGCTCAGCCGGACAGGGCCAAGGGGAGCTGTTTTTT
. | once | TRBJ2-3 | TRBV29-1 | CSVVGGELTDTQYF | TGCAGCGTTGTTGGGGGCGAACTAACAGATACGCAGTATTTT
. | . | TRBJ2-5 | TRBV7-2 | CASSLGQVGPGTQYF | TGTGCCAGCAGCTTAGGGCAGGTCGGCCCGGGAACCCAGTACTTC
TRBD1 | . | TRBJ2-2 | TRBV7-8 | CASSLRLVQGSKLFF | TGTGCCAGCAGCCTCCGGTTGGTACAGGGGAGTAAGCTGTTTTTT
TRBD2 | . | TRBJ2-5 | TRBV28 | CASSSYPGLAGDLSRETQYF | TGTGCCAGCAGTTCCTACCCGGGACTAGCGGGAGATTTGTCGCGGGAGACCCAGTACTTC
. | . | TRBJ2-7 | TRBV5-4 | CASSLGGKRYEQYF | TGTGCCAGCAGCTTGGGCGGGAAAAGGTACGAGCAGTACTTC
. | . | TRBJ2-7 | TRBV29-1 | CSVARDSYEQYF | TGCAGCGTTGCCCGAGATTCCTACGAGCAGTACTTC
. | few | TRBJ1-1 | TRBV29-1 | CSAGDLGTEAFF | TGCAGCGCCGGGGATTTGGGCACTGAAGCTTTCTTT
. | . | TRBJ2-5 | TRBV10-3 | CAISARQEPEETQYF | TGTGCCATCAGTGCTCGACAGGAGCCAGAAGAGACCCAGTACTTC